This is a list of T cell receptor beta chains from one sample in a study of long-term antiretroviral therapy in people with HIV. Repertoires were generated with immunoSEQ multiplex PCR, while TCRdb's copy carries only in-frame clones and drops some. The profile shows 26,000 or so clones, about 84% of them singletons. Sequences were derived from unsorted PBMCs, sampled 0.8 years before starting antiretroviral therapy. The receptors here all came from a man aged 18 to 35 with HIV. CDR3s include the opening cysteine and the closing phenylalanine or tryptophan. The D gene is left open where the match is weak. Clone size is not always given. Where it is, it says once, few, many or a class for expanded clones.

-	TRBV7-8	TRBJ1-5	-	TGTGCCAGCAGCTCCCTCAATAGCAATCAGCCCCAGCATTTT	CASSSLNSNQPQHF
few	TRBV4-2	TRBJ2-2	TRBD1	TGTGCCAGCAGCCCAAGCTTAGGGGGCGACACCGGGGAGCTGTTTTTT	CASSPSLGGDTGELFF
-	TRBV25-1	TRBJ2-1	TRBD2	TGTGCCAGCAGTGCCAGGGTTGGGAGGGCCAATGAGCAGTTCTTC	CASSARVGRANEQFF
-	TRBV10-2	TRBJ2-7	TRBD1	TGCGCCAGCGGACCGGGACAGTCCTACGAGCAGTACTTC	CASGPGQSYEQYF
once	TRBV14	TRBJ2-1	TRBD2	TGTGCCAGCAGCCAGCGGGAGGGGTACAATGAGCAGTTCTTC	CASSQREGYNEQFF
-	TRBV11-2	TRBJ2-3	TRBD2	TGTGCCAGCAGCTTGGGGACTAGCGGGAGTACAGATACGCAGTATTTT	CASSLGTSGSTDTQYF
-	TRBV5-1	TRBJ1-1	-	TGCGCCAGCAGCTTGGATTATTTCTTGGGACCGTCGAACACTGAAGCTTTCTTT	CASSLDYFLGPSNTEAFF
once	TRBV6-1	TRBJ2-7	-	TGTGCCAGCAGAGGGGTAGGTCGGGCCTACGAGCAGTACTTC	CASRGVGRAYEQYF
few	TRBV10-1	TRBJ2-7	TRBD1	TGCGCCAGCAGCGGACAGGGTGTTACGAGAGGGCAGTACTTC	CASSGQGVTRGQYF
-	TRBV2	TRBJ2-6	-	TGTGCCAGCAGTCTCAGGGCTGGGGCCAACGTCCTGACTTTC	CASSLRAGANVLTF
few	TRBV2	TRBJ1-6	-	TGTGCCAGCCACAGGATTCCCTTTTCACCCCTCCACTTT	CASHRIPFSPLHF
-	TRBV28	TRBJ2-3	-	TGTGCCAGCAGTTCCGGGACACTTAGCACAGATACGCAGTATTTT	CASSSGTLSTDTQYF
-	TRBV10-3	TRBJ2-7	-	TGTGCCATCAGTGAGTCGATCAGGGGCCCCTACGAGCAGTACTTC	CAISESIRGPYEQYF
-	TRBV5-1	TRBJ2-1	TRBD1	TGCGCCAGCATGGGGGGGACAGGGGAAGCTGAGCAGTTCTTC	CASMGGTGEAEQFF
few	TRBV10-3	TRBJ1-1	-	TGTGCCATCACGAAGGGCAGGGAGGACACTGAAGCTTTCTTT	CAITKGREDTEAFF
-	TRBV12-5	TRBJ1-2	-	TGTGCTAGTGCCGTTGAAGGGACCTATGGCTACACCTTC	CASAVEGTYGYTF
-	TRBV5-1	TRBJ2-3	TRBD2	TGCGCCAGCAGCGGGGCTAGCGGGGGAGCAGATACGCAGTATTTT	CASSGASGGADTQYF
-	TRBV6-6	TRBJ1-4	-	TGTGCCAGCTCCCGGGGGCCTAATGAAAAACTGTTTTTT	CASSRGPNEKLFF
once	TRBV5-1	TRBJ2-1	TRBD2	TGCGCCAGCAGCCAGGTCGGGCTAGCGGGGGCCTACAATGAGCAGTTCTTC	CASSQVGLAGAYNEQFF
-	TRBV4-3	TRBJ2-5	-	TGCGCCAGCAGCCAAGATCACTTGCTAGGGGAGACCCAGTACTTC	CASSQDHLLGETQYF
-	TRBV6-6	TRBJ1-1	-	TGTGCCATCCGGGGGCGAACTGAAGCTTTCTTT	CAIRGRTEAFF
-	TRBV4-3	TRBJ2-5	-	TGCGCCAGCAGCCAAGTAAAGGGAATCCAAGAGACCCAGTACTTC	CASSQVKGIQETQYF
-	TRBV6-1	TRBJ1-2	-	TGTGCCAGCAGTGAACTAGGGATTGGCTACACCTTC	CASSELGIGYTF
once	TRBV5-4	TRBJ1-1	-	TGTGCCAGCAGCCTATGGCAGCTGAACACTGAAGCTTTCTTT	CASSLWQLNTEAFF
-	TRBV27	TRBJ2-7	TRBD2	TGTGCCAGCAGTTTCGGGGGGGGCGCATACGAGCAGTACTTC	CASSFGGGAYEQYF
-	TRBV4-1	TRBJ1-5	-	TGCGCCAGCAGCCAAGATCAGCACCAGCCCCAGCATTTT	CASSQDQHQPQHF
-	TRBV14	TRBJ1-1	-	TGTGCCAGCAGCCAACGGGGGGGGAGAGACACTGAAGCTTTCTTT	CASSQRGGRDTEAFF
-	TRBV2	TRBJ1-5	-	TGTGCCAGCAGTGAAGCGGGGGGGGGAGTGGGTCAGCCCCAGCATTTT	CASSEAGGGVGQPQHF
-	TRBV4-3	TRBJ2-3	TRBD1	TGCGCCAGCAGAGACAGGGTCCTGGCAGATACGCAGTATTTT	CASRDRVLADTQYF
-	TRBV29-1	TRBJ2-1	-	TGCAGCGTTGACAGACAGGTCACGAATGAGCAGTTCTTC	CSVDRQVTNEQFF
-	TRBV7-3	TRBJ2-3	TRBD1	TGTGCCAGCAGCACTCGATCGGGGACAGGGCGCACAGATACGCAGTATTTT	CASSTRSGTGRTDTQYF
-	TRBV30	TRBJ1-2	TRBD1	TGTGCCTGGGACGCTAGGGACAGGGGACATGGCTACACCTTC	CAWDARDRGHGYTF
-	TRBV7-9	TRBJ1-1	-	TGTGCCAGCAGCCCCCGCGACGGAGGAATCATGAACACTGAAGCTTTCTTT	CASSPRDGGIMNTEAFF
-	TRBV27	TRBJ2-1	TRBD1	TGTGCCAGCAGTTTGATTGGGACAGGGTGGAATGAGCAGTTCTTC	CASSLIGTGWNEQFF
-	TRBV6-7	TRBJ2-2	-	TGTGCCAGCAACTCCTCAGCGGGCCCACCCACCGGGGAGCTGTTTTTT	CASNSSAGPPTGELFF
-	TRBV6-5	TRBJ2-3	-	TGTGCCAGCAGTTATAGGCGCGGGGATACGCAGTATTTT	CASSYRRGDTQYF
few	TRBV4-3	TRBJ1-2	-	TGCGCCAGCAGCCAAGCTTGGGCAGGCCCGGGGTATGGCTACACCTTC	CASSQAWAGPGYGYTF
-	TRBV30	TRBJ2-5	-	TGTGCCTGGAGTGTAGGTGGGGGGCCCCAAGAGACCCAGTACTTC	CAWSVGGGPQETQYF
few	TRBV5-1	TRBJ1-5	TRBD1	TGCGCCAGCAGCCCTGGGACAGGGGCTCAGCCCCAGCATTTT	CASSPGTGAQPQHF
-	TRBV10-1	TRBJ1-5	-	TGCGCCAGCAGTGAGGGGCAGGGAGGTCAGCCCCAGCATTTT	CASSEGQGGQPQHF
-	TRBV5-6	TRBJ2-2	TRBD1	TGTGCCAGCAGCTTGGCAGGGGGCGACACCGGGGAGCTGTTTTTT	CASSLAGGDTGELFF
few	TRBV29-1	TRBJ2-7	-	TGCAGCATCCTCTTTTTCGAGCAGTACTTC	CSILFFEQYF
-	TRBV11-3	TRBJ2-2	TRBD2	TGTGCCAGCAGCTTAGCTGCGGGAGTAACCACCGGGGAGCTGTTTTTT	CASSLAAGVTTGELFF
-	TRBV6-4	TRBJ2-3	TRBD2	TGTGCCAGCAGTGACGATGCGGGAGGCGGTTTGGATACGCAGTATTTT	CASSDDAGGGLDTQYF
-	TRBV29-1	TRBJ2-7	TRBD2	TGCAGCGTTGAAGGGGAACCGGGACTAGCGAGCTACGAGCAGTACTTC	CSVEGEPGLASYEQYF
-	TRBV5-4	TRBJ2-1	TRBD2	TGTGCCAGCAGCTGGGGGGGGAGCTCCTACAATGAGCAGTTCTTC	CASSWGGSSYNEQFF
-	TRBV7-6	TRBJ2-7	TRBD1	TGTGCCAGCAGCCCGACAGGGAGCGAGCAGTACTTC	CASSPTGSEQYF
-	TRBV10-2	TRBJ2-5	TRBD2	TGCGCCAGCAGTGAGAGGCTAGCGGGGCACGAGACCCAGTACTTC	CASSERLAGHETQYF
-	TRBV6-1	TRBJ1-4	-	TGTGGTCTTTGGGACGGAGCAACTAATGAAAAACTGTTTTTT	CGLWDGATNEKLFF